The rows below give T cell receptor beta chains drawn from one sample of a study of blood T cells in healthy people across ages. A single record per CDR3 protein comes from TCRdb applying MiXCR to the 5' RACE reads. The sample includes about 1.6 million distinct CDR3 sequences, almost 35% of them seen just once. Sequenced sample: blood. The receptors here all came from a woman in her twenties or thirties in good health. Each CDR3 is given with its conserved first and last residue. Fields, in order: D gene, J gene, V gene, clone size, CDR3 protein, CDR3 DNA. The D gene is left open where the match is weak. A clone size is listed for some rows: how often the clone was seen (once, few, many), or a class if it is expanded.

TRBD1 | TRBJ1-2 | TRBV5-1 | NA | CASSPDRGQVYGYTF | TGCGCCAGCAGCCCGGACAGGGGGCAAGTCTATGGCTACACCTTC
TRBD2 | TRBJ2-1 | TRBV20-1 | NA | CSARTSGSIEQFF | TGCAGTGCTCGGACTAGCGGGAGCATTGAGCAGTTCTTC
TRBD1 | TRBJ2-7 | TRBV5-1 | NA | CASSPNEGQTFYEQYF | TGCGCCAGCAGTCCGAACGAGGGACAGACTTTCTACGAGCAGTACTTC
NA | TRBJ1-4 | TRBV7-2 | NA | CASSYYGEKLFF | TGTGCCAGCAGCTATTACGGGGAAAAACTGTTTTTT
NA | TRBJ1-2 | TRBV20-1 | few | CSARDAGRGDYGYTF | TGCAGTGCTAGAGATGCGGGGAGGGGGGACTATGGCTACACCTTC
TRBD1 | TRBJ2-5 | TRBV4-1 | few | CASSQQGAVETQYF | TGCGCCAGCAGCCAACAGGGGGCTGTGGAGACCCAGTACTTC
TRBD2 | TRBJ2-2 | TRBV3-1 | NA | CASSLSGRAPTGELFF | TGTGCCAGCAGCTTAAGCGGGAGGGCCCCCACCGGGGAGCTGTTTTTT
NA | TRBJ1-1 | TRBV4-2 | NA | CASSQGGENTEAFF | TGTGCCAGCAGCCAAGGGGGTGAGAACACTGAAGCTTTCTTT
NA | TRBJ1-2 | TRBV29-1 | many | CSVDVARQAGYTF | TGCAGCGTTGACGTCGCTCGACAGGCTGGCTACACCTTC
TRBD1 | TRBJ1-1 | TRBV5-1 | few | CASSFGQVDEAFF | TGCGCCAGCAGCTTTGGACAGGTTGATGAAGCTTTCTTT
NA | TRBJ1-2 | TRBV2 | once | CAGSSIREGPYGYTF | TGTGCCGGCTCCTCTATCAGGGAAGGACCCTATGGCTACACCTTC
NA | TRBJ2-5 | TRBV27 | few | CASSLVGGHKETQYF | TGTGCCAGCAGTTTAGTGGGGGGACATAAAGAGACCCAGTACTTC
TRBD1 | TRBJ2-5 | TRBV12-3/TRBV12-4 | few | CASSLGTGGLAQYF | TGTGCCAGCAGTTTGGGGACAGGGGGGTTGGCCCAGTACTTC
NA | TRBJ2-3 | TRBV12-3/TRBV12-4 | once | CASTFGQTFTTQYF | TGTGCCAGCACCTTCGGACAGACCTTCACCACGCAGTATTTT
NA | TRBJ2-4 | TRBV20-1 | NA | CSASRDGGAKNIQYF | TGCAGTGCTAGTCGTGACGGTGGGGCCAAAAACATTCAGTACTTC
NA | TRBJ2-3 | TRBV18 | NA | CASSPDHTQYF | TGTGCCAGCTCACCAGATCATACGCAGTATTTT
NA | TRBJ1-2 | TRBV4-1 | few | CASSPNPPSNYGYTF | TGCGCCAGCAGCCCCAATCCCCCCAGTAACTATGGCTACACCTTC
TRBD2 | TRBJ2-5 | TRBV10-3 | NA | CAIGVTSGSGETQYF | TGTGCCATCGGTGTTACTAGCGGGAGTGGAGAGACCCAGTACTTC
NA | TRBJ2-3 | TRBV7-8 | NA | CASSPGEWNTQYF | TGTGCCAGCAGCCCCGGTGAATGGAATACGCAGTATTTT
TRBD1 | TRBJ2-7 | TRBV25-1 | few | CASTLVGQSYEQYF | TGTGCCAGCACTCTGGTGGGACAGTCCTACGAGCAGTACTTC
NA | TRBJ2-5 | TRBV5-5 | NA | CAGSLGKETQYF | TGTGCCGGCAGCTTAGGAAAAGAGACCCAGTACTTC
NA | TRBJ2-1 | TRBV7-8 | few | CASSLGPLGLDEQFF | TGTGCCAGCAGCTTAGGCCCCCTAGGGCTTGATGAGCAGTTCTTC
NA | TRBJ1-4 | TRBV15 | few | CATSRSPEPTNEKLFF | TGTGCCACCAGCAGATCTCCCGAACCGACTAATGAAAAACTGTTTTTT
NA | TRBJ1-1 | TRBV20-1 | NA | CSAQPGKNTEAFF | TGCAGTGCCCAACCGGGAAAAAACACTGAAGCTTTCTTT
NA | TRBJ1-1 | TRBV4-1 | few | CASSQDGAIQGGTEAFF | TGCGCCAGCAGCCAAGATGGGGCGATTCAGGGTGGCACTGAAGCTTTCTTT
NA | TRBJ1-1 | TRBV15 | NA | CATSSDRLGTEAFF | TGTGCCACCAGCAGCGACAGGTTGGGCACTGAAGCTTTCTTT
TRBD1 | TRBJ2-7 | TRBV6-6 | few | CASSGTGDSYEQYF | TGTGCCAGCAGTGGGACAGGGGATTCCTACGAGCAGTACTTC
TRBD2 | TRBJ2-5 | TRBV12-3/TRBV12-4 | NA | CASTAGGNNEQYF | TGTGCCAGCACGGCGGGAGGTAACAATGAGCAGTACTTC
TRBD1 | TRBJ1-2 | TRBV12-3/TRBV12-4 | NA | CASSFSGQTTTYGYTF | TGTGCCAGCAGTTTTTCGGGACAGACAACTACCTATGGCTACACCTTC
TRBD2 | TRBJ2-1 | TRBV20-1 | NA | CSAPESGGRYNEQFF | TGCAGTGCTCCCGAGAGCGGGGGGAGGTACAATGAGCAGTTCTTC